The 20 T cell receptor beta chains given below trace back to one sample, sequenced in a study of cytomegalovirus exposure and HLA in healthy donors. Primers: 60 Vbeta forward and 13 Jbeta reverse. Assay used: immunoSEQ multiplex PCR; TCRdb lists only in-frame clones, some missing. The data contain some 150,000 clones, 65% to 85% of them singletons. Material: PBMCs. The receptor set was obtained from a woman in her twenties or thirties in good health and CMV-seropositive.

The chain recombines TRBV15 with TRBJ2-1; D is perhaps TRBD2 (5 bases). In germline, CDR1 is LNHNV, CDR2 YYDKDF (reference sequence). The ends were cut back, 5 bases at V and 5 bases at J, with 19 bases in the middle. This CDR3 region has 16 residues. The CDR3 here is CATSSHGSARDNEQFF. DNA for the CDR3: TGTGCCACCAGCTCCCATGGGAGCGCTCGCGACAATGAGCAGTTCTTC.

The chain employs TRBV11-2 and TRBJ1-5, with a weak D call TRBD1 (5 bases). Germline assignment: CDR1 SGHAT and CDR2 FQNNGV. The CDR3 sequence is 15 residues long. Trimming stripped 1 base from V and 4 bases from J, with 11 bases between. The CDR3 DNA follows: TGTGCCAGCAGCTTAGTAACAGGCCAAAATCAGCCCCAGCATTTT. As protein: CASSLVTGQNQPQHF.

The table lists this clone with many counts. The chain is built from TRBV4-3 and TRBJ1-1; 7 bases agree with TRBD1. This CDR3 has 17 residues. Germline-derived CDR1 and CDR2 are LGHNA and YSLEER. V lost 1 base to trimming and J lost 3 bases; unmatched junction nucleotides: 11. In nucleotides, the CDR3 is TGCGCCAGCAGCCAAGGGGGGGTGAGGGGGCGCGACACTGAAGCTTTCTTT. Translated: CASSQGGVRGRDTEAFF.

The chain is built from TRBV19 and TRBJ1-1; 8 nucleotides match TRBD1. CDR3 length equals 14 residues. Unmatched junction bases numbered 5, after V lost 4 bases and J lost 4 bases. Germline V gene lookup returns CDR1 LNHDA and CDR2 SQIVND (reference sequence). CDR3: CASSTRGRGTEAFF. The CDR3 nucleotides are TGTGCCAGTAGTACCAGGGGGCGAGGCACTGAAGCTTTCTTT.

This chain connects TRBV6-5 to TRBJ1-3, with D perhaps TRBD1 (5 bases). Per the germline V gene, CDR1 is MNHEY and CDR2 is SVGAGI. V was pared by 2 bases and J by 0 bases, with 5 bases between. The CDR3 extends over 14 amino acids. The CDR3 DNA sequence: TGTGCCAGCAGTTACGACAGCTCTGGAAACACCATATATTTT. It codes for CASSYDSSGNTIYF.

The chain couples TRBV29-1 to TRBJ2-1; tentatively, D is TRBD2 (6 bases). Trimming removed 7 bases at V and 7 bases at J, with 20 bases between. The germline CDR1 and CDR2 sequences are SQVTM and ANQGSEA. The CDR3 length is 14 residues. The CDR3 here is CSGRRGLSRNEQFF. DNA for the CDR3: TGCAGCGGACGGCGGGGCCTAAGTAGAAATGAGCAGTTCTTC.

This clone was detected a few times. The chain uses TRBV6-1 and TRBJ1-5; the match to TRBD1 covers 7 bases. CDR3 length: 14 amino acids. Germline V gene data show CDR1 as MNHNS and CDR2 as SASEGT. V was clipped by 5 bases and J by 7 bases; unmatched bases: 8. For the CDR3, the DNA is TGTGCCAGCAGTCGGACAGGAGAAAACCAGCCCCAGCATTTT. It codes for CASSRTGENQPQHF.

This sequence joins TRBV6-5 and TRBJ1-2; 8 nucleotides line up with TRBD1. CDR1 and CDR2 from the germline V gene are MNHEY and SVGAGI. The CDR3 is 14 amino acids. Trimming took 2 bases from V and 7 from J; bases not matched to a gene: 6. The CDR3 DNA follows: TGTGCCAGCAGTTACCGACAGGGACAGGCTGGCTACACCTTC. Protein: CASSYRQGQAGYTF.

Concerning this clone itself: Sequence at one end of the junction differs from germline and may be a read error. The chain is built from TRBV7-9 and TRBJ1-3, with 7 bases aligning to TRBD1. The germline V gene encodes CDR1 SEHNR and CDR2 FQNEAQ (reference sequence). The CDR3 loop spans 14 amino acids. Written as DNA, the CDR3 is TGTGCCAGCAGCTGGGGACAGATTGGAGACACCATATATTTT. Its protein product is CASSWGQIGDTIYF. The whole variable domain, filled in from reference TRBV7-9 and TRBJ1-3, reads DTGVSQNPRHKITKRGQNVTFRCDPISEHNRLYWYRQTLGQGPEFLTYFQNEAQLEKSRLLSDRFSAERPKGSFSTLEIQRTEQGDSAMYLCASSWGQIGDTIYFGEGSWLTVV.

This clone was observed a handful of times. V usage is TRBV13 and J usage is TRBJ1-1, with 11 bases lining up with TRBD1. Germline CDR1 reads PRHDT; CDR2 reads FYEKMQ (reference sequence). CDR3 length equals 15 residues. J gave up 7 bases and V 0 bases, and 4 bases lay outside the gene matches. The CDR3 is CASSLGGQGVGEAFF. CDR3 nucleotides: TGTGCCAGCAGCTTAGGGGGACAGGGGGTGGGTGAAGCTTTCTTT.

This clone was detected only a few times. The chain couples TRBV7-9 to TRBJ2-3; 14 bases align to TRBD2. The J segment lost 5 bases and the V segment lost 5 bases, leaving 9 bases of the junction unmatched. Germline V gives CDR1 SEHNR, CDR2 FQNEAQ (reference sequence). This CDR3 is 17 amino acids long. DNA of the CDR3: TGTGCCAGCAGCCCCCGACTAGCGGGGGGGCCGGGAGATACGCAGTATTTT. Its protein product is CASSPRLAGGPGDTQYF. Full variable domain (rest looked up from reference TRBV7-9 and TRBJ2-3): DTGVSQNPRHKITKRGQNVTFRCDPISEHNRLYWYRQTLGQGPEFLTYFQNEAQLEKSRLLSDRFSAERPKGSFSTLEIQRTEQGDSAMYLCASSPRLAGGPGDTQYFGPGTRLTVL.

The CDR3 loop is CASSQVKETRTGNTIYF. The DNA for the CDR3 is TGTGCCAGCAGCCAAGTGAAAGAGACAAGGACTGGAAACACCATATATTTT. The chain couples TRBV4-2 to TRBJ1-3; unclear D gene. Germline values: CDR1 LGHNA, CDR2 YNFKEQ. This CDR3 has 17 amino acids. V lost 1 base to trimming and J lost 2 bases, with 15 bases between them.

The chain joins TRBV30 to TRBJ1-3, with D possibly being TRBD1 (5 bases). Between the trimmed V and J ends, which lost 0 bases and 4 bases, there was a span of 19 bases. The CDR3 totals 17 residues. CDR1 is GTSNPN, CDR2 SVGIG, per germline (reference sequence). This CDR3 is CAWSVGLWGGFGNTIYF. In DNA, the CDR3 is TGTGCCTGGAGTGTAGGCCTCTGGGGGGGGTTCGGAAACACCATATATTTT.

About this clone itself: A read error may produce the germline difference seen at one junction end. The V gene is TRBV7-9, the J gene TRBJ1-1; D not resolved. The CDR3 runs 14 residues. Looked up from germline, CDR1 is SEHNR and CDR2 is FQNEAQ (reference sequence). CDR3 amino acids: CSSSSLAMNTEAFF. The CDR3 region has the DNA TGTTCCAGCAGCTCTTTAGCCATGAACACTGAAGCTTTCTTT.

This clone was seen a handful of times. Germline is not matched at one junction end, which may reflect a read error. The CDR3 spells CSSSLSLAGSSEQYF. CDR3 DNA: TGTTCCAGCAGCTTATCACTAGCGGGGTCAAGCGAGCAGTACTTC. The genes are TRBV7-9 and TRBJ2-7; 10 bases line up with TRBD2. CDR1 SEHNR and CDR2 FQNEAQ come from the germline V gene (reference sequence). This CDR3 has 15 residues.

CDR3 nucleotides: TGTGCCTGGCGAAACTCGGGGTCAGCAGATACGCAGTATTTT. Translated: CAWRNSGSADTQYF. The chain is built from TRBV30 and TRBJ2-3; TRBD2 might be the D (5 bases). The CDR3 loop spans 14 amino acids. Germline assignment: CDR1 GTSNPN and CDR2 SVGIG (reference sequence). V was cut by 5 bases and J by 4 bases, with 16 bases left in between.

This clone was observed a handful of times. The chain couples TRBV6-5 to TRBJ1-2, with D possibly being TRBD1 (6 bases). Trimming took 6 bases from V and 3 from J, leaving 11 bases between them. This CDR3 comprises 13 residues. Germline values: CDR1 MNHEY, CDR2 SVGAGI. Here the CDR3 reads CASRDRFHYGYTF. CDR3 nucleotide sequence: TGTGCCAGCAGAGACAGGTTTCACTATGGCTACACCTTC.

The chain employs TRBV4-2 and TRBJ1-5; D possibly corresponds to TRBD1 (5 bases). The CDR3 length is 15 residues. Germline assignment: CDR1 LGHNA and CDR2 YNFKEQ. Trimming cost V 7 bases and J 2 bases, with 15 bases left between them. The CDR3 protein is CASTKGPGGNQPQHF. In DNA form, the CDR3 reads TGTGCCAGCACCAAGGGGCCGGGTGGCAATCAGCCCCAGCATTTT.

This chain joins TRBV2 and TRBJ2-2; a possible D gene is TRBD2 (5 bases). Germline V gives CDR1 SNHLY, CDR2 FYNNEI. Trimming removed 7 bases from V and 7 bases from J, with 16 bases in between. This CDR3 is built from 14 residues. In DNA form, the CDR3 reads TGTGCCAGCACCAGAGAGGGCAGAGGCGGGGAGCTGTTTTTT. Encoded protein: CASTREGRGGELFF.

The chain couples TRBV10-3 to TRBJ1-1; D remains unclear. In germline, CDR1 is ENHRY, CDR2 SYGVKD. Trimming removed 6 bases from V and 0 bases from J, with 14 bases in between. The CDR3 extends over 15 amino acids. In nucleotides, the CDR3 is TGTGCCATCAGCCAAAAGGGAGACATGAACACTGAAGCTTTCTTT. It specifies CAISQKGDMNTEAFF.